One TCR beta chain is described in this entry. The PCR had 60 Vbeta and 13 Jbeta primers. TCRdb keeps only in-frame clones here, not all; method: immunoSEQ multiplex PCR. In the table there are fewer than 85,000 clones, 72% of which are singletons. This sample stems from a study of cytomegalovirus exposure and HLA in healthy donors. The specimen was PBMCs. The clonotype comes from a woman in her 40s in good health and CMV-seropositive.

This CDR3 is CASIGAGGDYGYTF. The CDR3 coding sequence is TGTGCCAGCATTGGGGCAGGAGGGGACTATGGCTACACCTTC. This chain joins TRBV6-1 and TRBJ1-2; TRBD1 might be the D (5 bases). The CDR3 runs to 14 residues. V was shortened by 7 bases and J by 3 bases, with 15 bases between the two germline ends. Germline CDR1 is MNHNS and CDR2 is SASEGT.